The T cell receptor beta chain under discussion was sequenced for a study of blood T cell repertoires in COVID-19. At the level of the study: The United States, Italy and Spain were the sources of the acute and convalescent COVID-19 samples. In each case, the material was cDNA or gDNA derived from T cells, B-cell-depleted T cells, or PBMCs.

Those enrolled in Seattle joined during active infection and were followed longitudinally afterward. The V gene end was trimmed by 0 bases and the J gene end by 8 bases; junction bases not matched to a gene: 8. Germline assignment: CDR1 MNHEY and CDR2 SVGAGI. The CDR3 runs 16 residues. As handled by the study authors: Amplifying reference gene primers gave estimates of nucleated cell counts. Only in-frame clones appear in the TCRdb table, and some are missing; sequencing was by immunoSEQ multiplex PCR. The DNA gave D and trimming, while V, J and clone size come from that table. The data show around 320,000 clones, with roughly 91% seen just once and 11% held by the top ten.

Sequencing input: peripheral blood. This TCR derives from a woman aged 25 to 39 with COVID-19, enrolled during active disease. The rearrangement uses TRBV6-5 and TRBJ2-3; the match to TRBD2 covers 10 bases. The CDR3 is CASSYSLQRGGVTQYF. DNA for the CDR3: TGTGCCAGCAGTTACTCATTGCAGCGGGGGGGAGTTACGCAGTATTTT.